The entry that follows covers one TCR beta chain sequence. After removal of 4 bases from V and 5 bases from J, the junction contained 4 bases not matched to a gene. Germline V lookup: CDR1 ENHRY, CDR2 SYGVKD. CDR3 size: 13 residues. The data stem from a study of blood T cell repertoires in COVID-19. Only in-frame clones appear in the TCRdb table, and some are missing; sequencing was by immunoSEQ multiplex PCR. The sample has about 440,000 clones, approximately 89% seen once. The source material was peripheral blood. The gene calls are TRBV10-3 and TRBJ1-2, with TRBD1 matching over 7 bases. This sequence was found in a woman between 45 and 60 years old with COVID-19, enrolled during active disease. CDR3: CAISAPGQYGYTF. In nucleotides, the CDR3 is TGTGCCATCAGTGCCCCGGGACAGTATGGCTACACCTTC.